A single sample gave rise to the 29 T cell receptor beta chains below, sequenced in a study of beta chain features in type 1 diabetes. Every isolated RNA sample was fully reverse transcribed, so sequencing captured expressed TCRB transcripts. Clones were read by immunoSEQ multiplex PCR, and TCRdb kept only the in-frame ones, dropping some. This table holds about 240,000 clones, 25% to 35% found once. Specimen: central memory CD4+ T cells from blood. These receptors all come from a man between 25 and 39 years old in good health.

This clone was seen more than once but under ten times. The V and J genes are TRBV11-1 and TRBJ2-3; TRBD2 aligns across 9 bases. With 2 bases clipped from V and 4 bases from J, the junction kept 10 bases outside the gene matches. The CDR3 runs to 17 residues. Germline loops: CDR1 SGHAT, CDR2 FQDESV (reference sequence). CDR3 sequence: CASSLPRGRGGPDTQYF. The CDR3, as DNA: TGTGCCAGCAGCTTACCTCGGGGGCGGGGGGGCCCAGATACGCAGTATTTT. Together with reference TRBV11-1 and TRBJ2-3, the CDR3 gives the full variable domain: EAEVAQSPRYKITEKSQAVAFWCDPISGHATLYWYRQILGQGPELLVQFQDESVVDDSQLPKDRFSAERLKGVDSTLKIQPAELGDSAMYLCASSLPRGRGGPDTQYFGPGTRLTVL.

The chain couples TRBV29-1 to TRBJ2-1; TRBD2 agrees at 15 bases. Germline V gene lookup returns CDR1 SQVTM and CDR2 ANQGSEA. Trimming cost V 3 bases and J 3 bases; bases outside gene matches: 9. The CDR3 has 18 residues. Here the CDR3 reads CSVDPKGTSGRFYNEQFF. Written as DNA, the CDR3 is TGCAGCGTTGACCCCAAGGGGACTAGCGGGAGGTTCTACAATGAGCAGTTCTTC.

The V gene is TRBV28, the J gene TRBJ2-7, with 9 bases aligning to TRBD2. CDR1 is MDHEN, CDR2 SYDVKM, per germline. Trimming cost V 5 bases and J 1 base; bases outside gene matches: 3. The CDR3 runs to 14 residues. The CDR3 DNA follows: TGTGCCAGCAGTGGGAGCGGGAGGTCCTACGAGCAGTACTTC. Its translation: CASSGSGRSYEQYF.

This clone was detected only a few times. The gene calls are TRBV11-2 and TRBJ2-3; 10 bases are a match to TRBD2. This CDR3 region has 16 residues. Germline V gene lookup returns CDR1 SGHAT and CDR2 FQNNGV. J gave up 9 bases and V 4 bases, and 13 bases lay outside the gene matches. The CDR3 loop reads CASSSPASGGAGTQYF. CDR3 DNA sequence: TGTGCCAGCAGCTCCCCCGCCAGCGGGGGGGCCGGGACGCAGTATTTT.

This rearrangement joins TRBV6-5 to TRBJ1-2; D is possibly TRBD1 (6 bases). This CDR3 contains 15 residues. Germline lookup yields CDR1 MNHEY and CDR2 SVGAGI. V lost 2 bases and J lost 8, with 18 bases in between. This chain's CDR3 is CASSYPGARTEGYTF. The DNA for the CDR3 is TGTGCCAGCAGTTACCCGGGGGCGAGAACAGAAGGCTACACCTTC.

This clone was seen a handful of times. The DNA of the CDR3 is TGTGCCAGCAGCCCCCGGACAGGCTTCCACGAGCAGTACTTC. It yields the protein CASSPRTGFHEQYF. The rearrangement links TRBV7-2 to TRBJ2-7, with 7 bases aligning to TRBD1. The CDR3 totals 14 residues. The J segment lost 5 bases and the V segment lost 5 bases, leaving 9 bases of the junction unmatched. Looked up from germline, CDR1 is SGHTA and CDR2 is FQGNSA.

In the case of this clone: Other nucleotide sequences in the sample specify the same CDR3. V usage is TRBV29-1 and J usage is TRBJ1-1; D is uncertain. The CDR3 covers 11 residues. The germline CDR1 and CDR2 sequences are SQVTM and ANQGSEA. V shed 4 bases and J shed 0 bases, with 3 bases lying between them. CDR3 amino acids: CSVGLNTEAFF. In DNA form, the CDR3 reads TGCAGCGTTGGGCTGAACACTGAAGCTTTCTTT.

The V call is TRBV10-2, the J call TRBJ2-5; D gene ambiguous. Trimming shortened V by 7 bases and J by 4 bases, and 7 bases separated the two germline ends. The germline V gene encodes CDR1 WSHSY and CDR2 SAAADI. There are 11 residues in the CDR3. CDR3 region: CASTASETQYF. Written as DNA, the CDR3 is TGCGCCAGCACGGCATCAGAGACCCAGTACTTC.

This clone has more than one count but fewer than ten. The chain combines TRBV9 with TRBJ2-1; 7 bases fit TRBD2. CDR1 and CDR2 (germline): SGDLS, YYNGEE. The CDR3 loop spans 12 amino acids. The V gene end was trimmed by 0 bases and the J gene end by 9 bases; junction bases not matched to a gene: 0. The CDR3: CASSVGEGEQFF. The CDR3 bases are TGTGCCAGCAGCGTAGGGGAGGGTGAGCAGTTCTTC.

The V gene is TRBV6-5, the J gene TRBJ2-3; D call uncertain. The ends were cut back, 0 bases at V and 3 bases at J, with 10 bases in the middle. Germline-derived CDR1 and CDR2 are MNHEY and SVGAGI. This CDR3 is built from 15 residues. This CDR3 reads CASSYSEPTTDTQYF. For the CDR3, the DNA is TGTGCCAGCAGTTACTCCGAGCCTACGACAGATACGCAGTATTTT.

This chain connects TRBV5-1 to TRBJ2-7, with TRBD2 as a possible D gene (6 bases). Germline V CDR1 and CDR2: SGHRS, YFSETQ. The CDR3 sequence is 14 residues long. Trimming pared 4 bases from V and 0 bases from J, leaving 11 bases between. CDR3 coding DNA: TGCGCCAGCAGCCGGGACTTTGGCTCCTACGAGCAGTACTTC. Its protein product is CASSRDFGSYEQYF.

The chain combines TRBV7-8 with TRBJ2-5; TRBD1 matches 8 bases. The last part of the DNA fits TRBJ2-7 better; the J call may be wrong. Looked up from germline, CDR1 is SGHVS and CDR2 is FQNEAQ. The CDR3 covers 15 residues. The CDR3 loop reads CASSAYRTGMAEQYF. The CDR3 DNA follows: TGTGCCAGCAGCGCCTACAGGACAGGGATGGCCGAGCAGTACTTC.

The chain is built from TRBV28 and TRBJ2-3; possible D gene TRBD1, 6 bases. This CDR3 region has 14 residues. V lost 3 bases and J 3 bases, leaving 10 bases between the germline ends. Germline CDR1 MDHEN, CDR2 SYDVKM. The CDR3 DNA reads as TGTGCCAGCAGTTTGTCTACAGGGACAGATACGCAGTATTTT. Translating it yields CASSLSTGTDTQYF. The full variable domain, in which reference TRBV28 and TRBJ2-3 provide the parts outside the CDR3, is DVKVTQSSRYLVKRTGEKVFLECVQDMDHENMFWYRQDPGLGLRLIYFSYDVKMKEKGDIPEGYSVSREKKERFSLILESASTNQTSMYLCASSLSTGTDTQYFGPGTRLTVL.

Of note for this clone: A much larger clone lies one base from this, so it may be a read error. The sample holds other DNA sequences that translate to the same CDR3. The chain joins TRBV2 to TRBJ2-7, with a tentative D call TRBD1 (5 bases). The germline V gene encodes CDR1 SNHLY and CDR2 FYNNEI. The CDR3 spans 11 residues. The V end was cut by 4 bases, the J end by 4 bases, with 5 bases between. CDR3: CASSGTYEQYF. The CDR3, as DNA: TGTGCCAGCAGTGGGACATACGAGCAGTACTTC. Full variable domain (outside the CDR3, taken from reference TRBV2 and TRBJ2-7): EPEVTQTPSHQVTQMGQEVILRCVPISNHLYFYWYRQILGQKVEFLVSFYNNEISEKSEIFDDQFSVERPDGSNFTLKIRSTKLEDSAMYFCASSGTYEQYFGPGTRLTVT.

Remarks on this clone: Other nucleotide sequences in the sample specify the same CDR3. The CDR3 sequence is CAWTATNEKLFF. DNA for the CDR3: TGTGCCTGGACAGCTACTAATGAAAAACTGTTTTTT. The rearrangement uses TRBV30 and TRBJ1-4; D ambiguous. V was cut by 4 bases and J by 2 bases, with 5 bases left in between. The CDR3 is made up of 12 amino acids. Germline values: CDR1 GTSNPN, CDR2 SVGIG (reference sequence).

This clone was seen repeatedly, ten times or more. The chain carries TRBV18 and TRBJ2-1, with D possibly being TRBD2 (5 bases). CDR1 is KGHSH, CDR2 LQKENI, per germline. CDR3 length: 13 residues. Trimming took off 3 bases at V and 5 bases at J, with 8 bases between the two ends. The CDR3 protein is CASSPSENNEQFF. The CDR3 nucleotides read TGTGCCAGCTCACCTAGCGAAAACAATGAGCAGTTCTTC.

Only a few counts were recorded for this clone. The chain links TRBV5-1 to TRBJ2-4; TRBD1 or TRBD2 may be the D gene (5 bases each). The germline V gene has CDR1 SGHRS and CDR2 YFSETQ. Trimming shortened V by 4 bases and J by 0 bases, and 11 bases separated the two germline ends. CDR3 length: 15 amino acids. This chain's CDR3 is CASSPGTLAKNIQYF. The CDR3 nucleotides read TGCGCCAGCAGCCCCGGGACCTTAGCCAAAAACATTCAGTACTTC.

This clone was seen more than once but under ten times. The chain recombines TRBV7-2 with TRBJ2-7; D gene uncertain. CDR3 length equals 14 residues. V lost 1 base to trimming and J lost 5 bases, with 12 bases between them. Germline V gene sequence: CDR1 SGHTA, CDR2 FQGNSA. Written as DNA, the CDR3 is TGTGCCAGCAGCTTAGTTACGGGTAACAACGAGCAGTACTTC. Protein sequence: CASSLVTGNNEQYF.

The genes are TRBV30 and TRBJ1-1; D ambiguous. Trimming removed 0 bases from V and 3 bases from J, with 14 bases in between. This CDR3 is built from 15 residues. CDR1 is GTSNPN, CDR2 SVGIG, per germline (reference sequence). CDR3 sequence: CAWSVSGLRDTEAFF. CDR3 DNA sequence: TGTGCCTGGAGTGTATCAGGCTTAAGGGACACTGAAGCTTTCTTT.

Details on this clone: A much more abundant neighbour one base away suggests this may be a read error. The gene calls are TRBV29-1 and TRBJ2-7; TRBD1 or TRBD2 may be the D gene (6 bases each). CDR1 is SQVTM, CDR2 ANQGSEA, per germline. The CDR3 is 12 amino acids. CDR3 sequence (DNA): TGCGGCGCCCGGGGGCTCTCCTACGAGCAGTACTTC. This sequence encodes CGARGLSYEQYF.

This clone was detected only a few times. The chain joins TRBV7-2 to TRBJ2-5; D unclear. Trimming left V 5 bases short and J 6 bases short, with 16 bases between. Per germline, CDR1 SGHTA and CDR2 FQGNSA. The CDR3 sequence is 14 residues long. CDR3 coding DNA: TGTGCCAGCAGCCGTACCTCCGTACTCCAGACCCAGTACTTC. Protein sequence: CASSRTSVLQTQYF.

This clone appeared a few times. The chain couples TRBV29-1 to TRBJ2-5; TRBD1 is a possible D gene (6 bases). Per germline, CDR1 SQVTM and CDR2 ANQGSEA. The V end was cut by 4 bases, the J end by 6 bases, with 15 bases between. This CDR3 is built from 13 residues. CDR3 loop: CSVGIQGWQTQYF. CDR3 nucleotides: TGCAGCGTTGGGATACAGGGATGGCAGACCCAGTACTTC. Full variable domain (remainder filled in from reference TRBV29-1 and TRBJ2-5): SAVISQKPSRDICQRGTSLTIQCQVDSQVTMMFWYRQQPGQSLTLIATANQGSEATYESGFVIDKFPISRPNLTFSTLTVSNMSPEDSSIYLCSVGIQGWQTQYFGPGTRLLVL.

This clone has more than one count but fewer than ten. Different DNA sequences within this sample yield the same CDR3. The chain has TRBV5-1 and TRBJ2-1; D remains unclear. CDR3 length equals 14 residues. Looked up from germline, CDR1 is SGHRS and CDR2 is YFSETQ. V was shortened by 0 bases and J by 3 bases, with 7 bases between the two germline ends. This CDR3 reads CASSLDGGYNEQFF. CDR3 sequence (DNA): TGCGCCAGCAGCTTGGACGGCGGCTACAATGAGCAGTTCTTC.

The V gene is TRBV19, the J gene TRBJ1-2; no clear D. This CDR3 contains 13 residues. CDR1 is LNHDA, CDR2 SQIVND, per germline (reference sequence). V lost 4 bases and J lost 0, with 6 bases in between. CDR3 residues: CASSKEANYGYTF. CDR3 in DNA: TGTGCCAGTAGTAAAGAAGCTAACTATGGCTACACCTTC.

This chain connects TRBV5-1 to TRBJ2-5, with a tentative D call TRBD1 (5 bases). V was cut by 4 bases and J by 3 bases, with 7 bases left in between. There are 12 residues in the CDR3. Looked up from germline, CDR1 is SGHRS and CDR2 is YFSETQ. The CDR3 spells CASSDSEETQYF. The CDR3 region has the DNA TGCGCCAGCAGCGACAGCGAAGAGACCCAGTACTTC.

The chain couples TRBV10-2 to TRBJ2-7; TRBD1 agrees at 10 bases. This CDR3 spans 13 amino acids. Per the germline V gene, CDR1 is WSHSY and CDR2 is SAAADI. V lost 9 bases to trimming and J lost 2 bases; unmatched junction nucleotides: 4. The CDR3 loop reads CASWGQGTYEQYF. CDR3 DNA sequence: TGCGCCAGTTGGGGACAGGGGACCTACGAGCAGTACTTC.

This chain joins TRBV14 and TRBJ2-7; D perhaps matches TRBD1 (5 bases). The germline V gene encodes CDR1 SGHDN and CDR2 FVKESK. The CDR3 has 17 amino acids. V lost 0 bases and J lost 9, with 24 bases in between. The CDR3 bases are TGTGCCAGCAGCCAAGATCTCCCGACAGAGCCCTACGATTGGCAGTACTTC. It specifies CASSQDLPTEPYDWQYF. Combining the CDR3 with reference TRBV14 and TRBJ2-7 gives the whole variable domain EAGVTQFPSHSVIEKGQTVTLRCDPISGHDNLYWYRRVMGKEIKFLLHFVKESKQDESGMPNNRFLAERTGGTYSTLKVQPAELEDSGVYFCASSQDLPTEPYDWQYFGPGTRLTVT.

This clone occurred a few times. The chain has TRBV28 and TRBJ2-7, with D perhaps matching TRBD1 (6 bases). This CDR3 comprises 15 residues. Germline CDR1 and CDR2: MDHEN and SYDVKM. Trimming took 3 bases from V and 0 from J, leaving 12 bases between them. The DNA for the CDR3 is TGTGCCAGCAGTTTTGCCGCAGGGGACTCCTACGAGCAGTACTTC. Protein product: CASSFAAGDSYEQYF.

On this clone: At the DNA level, this CDR3 is encoded by other sequences in the same sample as well. This chain connects TRBV7-2 to TRBJ2-1, with 10 bases lining up with TRBD2. CDR3 length: 15 residues. The junction had 1 base not matched to a gene; V was cut back by 5 bases and J by 0 bases. Germline CDR1 SGHTA, CDR2 FQGNSA. This chain's CDR3 is CASSPSGSSYNEQFF. For the CDR3, the DNA is TGTGCCAGCAGCCCTAGCGGGAGCTCCTACAATGAGCAGTTCTTC. Full variable domain (outside the CDR3, taken from reference TRBV7-2 and TRBJ2-1): GAGVSQSPSNKVTEKGKDVELRCDPISGHTALYWYRQSLGQGLEFLIYFQGNSAPDKSGLPSDRFSAERTGGSVSTLTIQRTQQEDSAVYLCASSPSGSSYNEQFFGPGTRLTVL.